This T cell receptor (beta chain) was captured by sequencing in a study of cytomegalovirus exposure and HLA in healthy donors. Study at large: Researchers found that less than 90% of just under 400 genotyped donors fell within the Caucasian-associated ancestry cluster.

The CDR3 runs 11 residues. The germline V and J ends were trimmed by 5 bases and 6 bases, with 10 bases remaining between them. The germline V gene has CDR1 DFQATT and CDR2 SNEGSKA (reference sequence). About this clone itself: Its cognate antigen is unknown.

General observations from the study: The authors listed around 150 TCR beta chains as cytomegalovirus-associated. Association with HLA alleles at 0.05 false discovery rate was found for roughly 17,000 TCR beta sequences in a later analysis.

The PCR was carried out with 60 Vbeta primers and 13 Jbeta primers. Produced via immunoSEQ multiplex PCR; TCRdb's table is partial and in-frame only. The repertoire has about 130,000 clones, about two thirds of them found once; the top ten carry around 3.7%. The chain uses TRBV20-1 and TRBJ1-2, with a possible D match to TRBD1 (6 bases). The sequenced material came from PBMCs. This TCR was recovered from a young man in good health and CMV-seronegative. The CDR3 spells CSAEGGNGYTF. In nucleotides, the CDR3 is TGCAGTGCTGAGGGGGGGAATGGCTACACCTTC.